The 27 T cell receptor beta chains listed next were all sequenced from one sample in a study of OX40 agonist ivuxolimab in advanced cancers. Only in-frame clones appear in the TCRdb table, and some are missing; sequencing was by immunoSEQ multiplex PCR. Among roughly 9,900 clones listed, 78% were seen once. The sequencing here drew on CD4+ or CD8+ T cells sorted from blood, taken in a trial of the OX40 agonist ivuxolimab. The receptor source for this set is an adult with an advanced solid tumor such as melanoma, head and neck, liver or kidney cancer.

This clone was counted a few times. V usage is TRBV6-4 and J usage is TRBJ2-2; D might be TRBD1 (6 bases). V was trimmed by 5 bases and J by 1 base, leaving 8 bases between them. CDR3 length: 14 residues. Looked up from germline, CDR1 is MRHNA and CDR2 is SNTAGT. The CDR3 here is CASSIQGNTGELFF. Written as DNA, the CDR3 is TGTGCCAGCAGTATACAGGGGAACACCGGGGAGCTGTTTTTT.

This clone was seen only a few times. The chain has TRBV7-9 and TRBJ2-5; the D call may be TRBD1 or TRBD2 (5 bases each). The CDR3 is 17 residues long. The V end lost 7 bases, the J end lost 0 bases, and 21 bases lay between the germline ends. Germline V gives CDR1 SEHNR, CDR2 FQNEAQ (reference sequence). Here the CDR3 reads CASNSVPGRIYQETQYF. The CDR3 nucleotides are TGTGCCAGCAATAGCGTCCCGGGACGTATATACCAAGAGACCCAGTACTTC.

The chain links TRBV7-8 to TRBJ2-5; D might be TRBD1 (6 bases). The CDR3 is 14 residues long. The germline V gene encodes CDR1 SGHVS and CDR2 FQNEAQ. Trimming removed 3 bases from V and 4 bases from J, with 12 bases in between. The CDR3 DNA follows: TGTGCCAGCAGCTTGTTGACAGGTGGAGAGACCCAGTACTTC. This sequence encodes CASSLLTGGETQYF.

The chain links TRBV19 to TRBJ1-2; D is possibly TRBD1 (5 bases). In germline, CDR1 is LNHDA, CDR2 SQIVND (reference sequence). V lost 3 bases to trimming and J lost 4 bases, with 15 bases between them. This CDR3 is 15 amino acids long. The chain's CDR3 is CASSIEGQDFYGYTF. Here the CDR3 DNA reads TGTGCCAGTAGTATTGAGGGGCAGGACTTCTATGGCTACACCTTC.

The V and J genes are TRBV5-4 and TRBJ2-1; D possibly corresponds to TRBD1 (5 bases). Trimming left V 8 bases short and J 5 bases short, with 14 bases between. There are 13 residues in the CDR3. CDR1 and CDR2 (germline): SGHNT, YYREEE (reference sequence). The CDR3: CASRGTDNNEQFF. In DNA form, the CDR3 reads TGTGCCAGTAGGGGAACAGATAACAATGAGCAGTTCTTC.

The chain links TRBV18 to TRBJ1-1, with 8 nucleotides matching TRBD1. CDR3 length equals 13 residues. The germline CDR1 and CDR2 sequences are KGHSH and LQKENI. J was trimmed by 1 base and V by 8 bases; bases with no gene match: 3. CDR3 bases: TGTGCCAGCCGACAGGGGCAGAACACTGAAGCTTTCTTT. Translating gives CASRQGQNTEAFF.

The chain carries TRBV30 and TRBJ2-7, with D maybe TRBD1 (5 bases). Germline V gene sequence: CDR1 GTSNPN, CDR2 SVGIG (reference sequence). The germline V and J ends were trimmed by 3 bases and 0 bases, with 9 bases remaining between them. CDR3 length: 13 residues. The CDR3 region has the DNA TGTGCCTGGAGAGCAGGGTCCTCCTACGAGCAGTACTTC. As protein: CAWRAGSSYEQYF. Using reference TRBV30 and TRBJ2-7 for the parts outside the CDR3, the full variable domain is SQTIHQWPATLVQPVGSPLSLECTVEGTSNPNLYWYRQAAGRGLQLLFYSVGIGQISSEVPQNLSASRPQDRQFILSSKKLLLSDSGFYLCAWRAGSSYEQYFGPGTRLTVT.

The V and J genes are TRBV5-8 and TRBJ2-1; D possibly uses TRBD1 or TRBD2 (6 bases each). Per germline, CDR1 SGHTS and CDR2 YDEGEE. This CDR3 is built from 15 residues. Trimming took 4 bases from V and 8 from J, leaving 19 bases between them. This chain's CDR3 is CASSRLTGARDEQFF. The CDR3 DNA reads as TGTGCCAGCAGCCGTCTGACGGGGGCCCGGGATGAGCAGTTCTTC.

The V gene is TRBV30, the J gene TRBJ1-1, with D hard to call. Trimming stripped 4 bases from V and 5 bases from J, with 14 bases between. This CDR3 has 13 residues. Germline V gene lookup returns CDR1 GTSNPN and CDR2 SVGIG (reference sequence). As DNA, the CDR3 is TGTGCCTGGATCGTCCCCCGCAAGACTGAAGCTTTCTTT. Protein sequence: CAWIVPRKTEAFF.

The chain links TRBV7-2 to TRBJ2-5; 9 bases align to TRBD2. Losses at the gene ends were 2 bases for V and 3 bases for J; bases not matched to a gene: 7. Germline values: CDR1 SGHTA, CDR2 FQGNSA. The CDR3 has 16 residues. Here the CDR3 DNA reads TGTGCCAGCAGCTTATGGTCTAGCGGGGTAAAAGAGACCCAGTACTTC. This codes for CASSLWSSGVKETQYF.

The rearrangement joins TRBV5-4 to TRBJ1-3; tentatively, D is TRBD1 (5 bases). V lost 1 base and J 4 bases, leaving 12 bases between the germline ends. Per the germline V gene, CDR1 is SGHNT and CDR2 is YYREEE (reference sequence). The CDR3 is 15 amino acids. Here the CDR3 reads CASSLKERGGNTIYF. The DNA for the CDR3 is TGTGCCAGCAGCTTGAAGGAAAGGGGAGGAAACACCATATATTTT. Filled out from reference TRBV5-4 and TRBJ1-3, the complete variable domain reads ETGVTQSPTHLIKTRGQQVTLRCSSQSGHNTVSWYQQALGQGPQFIFQYYREEENGRGNFPPRFSGLQFPNYSSELNVNALELDDSALYLCASSLKERGGNTIYFGEGSWLTVV.

The chain carries TRBV4-1 and TRBJ2-7; TRBD2 might be the D (6 bases). The germline gives CDR1 MGHRA, CDR2 YSYEKL. Deletions cut 1 base from V and 0 bases from J, with 10 bases between. The CDR3 runs 15 residues. DNA for the CDR3: TGCGCCAGCAGCCAAGTTCAGGGACTCTCCTACGAGCAGTACTTC. Its protein is CASSQVQGLSYEQYF.

The CDR3 DNA reads as TGTGCCAGCAGTTTCGACTCGGGCTTGAACACTGAAGCTTTCTTT. This translates into CASSFDSGLNTEAFF. The rearrangement links TRBV28 to TRBJ1-1; no firm D call. The CDR3 has 15 amino acids. CDR1 and CDR2 (germline): MDHEN, SYDVKM. Trimming removed 3 bases from V and 0 bases from J, with 11 bases in between. The entire variable domain, with the rest obtained from reference TRBV28 and TRBJ1-1, is as follows: DVKVTQSSRYLVKRTGEKVFLECVQDMDHENMFWYRQDPGLGLRLIYFSYDVKMKEKGDIPEGYSVSREKKERFSLILESASTNQTSMYLCASSFDSGLNTEAFFGQGTRLTVV.

The chain is built from TRBV29-1 and TRBJ2-1; 8 bases agree with TRBD1. J lost 12 bases, V lost 5 bases, and 9 bases had no gene match. The CDR3 loop spans 12 amino acids. The germline CDR1 and CDR2 sequences are SQVTM and ANQGSEA. CDR3 bases: TGCAGCGTTCCGACAGGGGCTGATCGGCAGTTCTTC. Its translation is CSVPTGADRQFF.

The DNA of the CDR3 is TGTGCCAGCAGGCCATGGGAAACAGGTATGAACACTGAAGCTTTCTTT. Its protein product is CASRPWETGMNTEAFF. V is TRBV27 and J is TRBJ1-1; D is possibly TRBD1 (5 bases). V lost 6 bases and J 0 bases, leaving 17 bases between the germline ends. Germline values: CDR1 MNHEY, CDR2 SMNVEV (reference sequence). This CDR3 has 16 residues.

V gene TRBV7-9 combines with J gene TRBJ2-3, with a weak D call TRBD2 (5 bases). V gave up 5 bases and J gave up 0 bases, with 12 bases separating them. CDR1 is SEHNR and CDR2 is FQNEAQ in the germline V gene (reference sequence). This CDR3 contains 15 residues. CDR3 sequence (DNA): TGTGCCAGCAGCGAGGGAGTTTCTAGCACAGATACGCAGTATTTT. It translates to CASSEGVSSTDTQYF.

The gene calls are TRBV28 and TRBJ2-2; 10 positions agree with TRBD2. V gave up 5 bases and J gave up 6 bases; unmatched junction bases: 6. CDR1 is MDHEN and CDR2 is SYDVKM in the germline V gene. This CDR3 is built from 15 residues. CDR3 DNA: TGTGCCAGCAGTCCGGGACTAGCGTTACCCGGGGAGCTGTTTTTT. Translation: CASSPGLALPGELFF. The full variable domain, in which reference TRBV28 and TRBJ2-2 provide the parts outside the CDR3, is DVKVTQSSRYLVKRTGEKVFLECVQDMDHENMFWYRQDPGLGLRLIYFSYDVKMKEKGDIPEGYSVSREKKERFSLILESASTNQTSMYLCASSPGLALPGELFFGEGSRLTVL.

The chain uses TRBV10-3 and TRBJ2-1, with 7 bases lining up with TRBD2. This CDR3 spans 14 amino acids. Looked up from germline, CDR1 is ENHRY and CDR2 is SYGVKD. The V segment lost 5 bases and the J segment 4 bases; nucleotides outside the gene matches: 5. CDR3 amino acids: CAISQGSGYNEQFF. CDR3 coding DNA: TGTGCCATCAGTCAGGGTAGCGGGTACAATGAGCAGTTCTTC.

A few counts support this clone. The junction departs from germline at one end; a sequencing error may be responsible. The chain carries TRBV7-7 and TRBJ2-1, with D possibly TRBD2 on 7 matching bases. The length of the CDR3 is 17 residues. Germline lookup yields CDR1 SSHAT and CDR2 FNYEAQ (reference sequence). The CDR3 here is CASSQGRGTGTYNEQFF. The CDR3 coding sequence is TGTGCTAGCAGCCAGGGGAGGGGCACAGGAACATACAATGAGCAGTTCTTC.

V gene TRBV9 combines with J gene TRBJ1-2; D gene ambiguous. The CDR3 is made up of 14 amino acids. CDR1 and CDR2 from the germline V gene are SGDLS and YYNGEE. Trimming left V 4 bases short and J 5 bases short, with 15 bases between. CDR3 DNA: TGTGCCAGCAGCCCCCCCGGTGTGGTTTATGGCTACACCTTC. Protein: CASSPPGVVYGYTF.

This clone was counted between two and nine times. The rearrangement links TRBV27 to TRBJ1-2; 10 bases map to TRBD1. From germline, CDR1 is MNHEY and CDR2 SMNVEV (reference sequence). The V gene end was trimmed by 8 bases and the J gene end by 5 bases; junction bases not matched to a gene: 2. The CDR3 consists of 12 residues. The CDR3 region has the DNA TGTGCCAGCCGGACAGGGGGGTATGGCTACACCTTC. Its translation: CASRTGGYGYTF.

The chain employs TRBV29-1 and TRBJ2-7, with TRBD2 identical over 15 bases. This CDR3 contains 13 residues. In germline, CDR1 is SQVTM, CDR2 ANQGSEA. The V segment lost 7 bases and the J segment 9 bases; nucleotides outside the gene matches: 7. CDR3 sequence: CSAGTSGRYGQYF. In nucleotides, the CDR3 is TGCAGCGCCGGGACTAGCGGGAGGTATGGGCAGTACTTC.

J is TRBJ2-7 and V is TRBV9, with no clear D. In germline, CDR1 is SGDLS, CDR2 YYNGEE. Trimming shortened V by 4 bases and J by 3 bases, and 14 bases separated the two germline ends. The CDR3 consists of 14 residues. The CDR3 loop is CASSPSTDNYEQYF. DNA of the CDR3: TGTGCCAGCAGCCCATCAACGGATAACTACGAGCAGTACTTC.

This clone was observed a few times. V gene TRBV30 combines with J gene TRBJ1-1; no definite D call. The germline gives CDR1 GTSNPN, CDR2 SVGIG (reference sequence). The V end was cut by 1 base, the J end by 1 base, with 10 bases between. The CDR3 extends over 14 amino acids. The DNA of the CDR3 is TGTGCCTGGAGTGCAGTGGGCGGGAACACTGAAGCTTTCTTT. It is translated as CAWSAVGGNTEAFF.

In this sample, this clone turned up a few times. The chain carries TRBV9 and TRBJ2-1; 7 bases align to TRBD1. The germline CDR1 and CDR2 sequences are SGDLS and YYNGEE. Unmatched junction bases numbered 14, after V lost 7 bases and J lost 10 bases. The CDR3 contains 14 residues. This CDR3 is CASGFRQGLSEQFF. DNA for the CDR3: TGTGCCAGCGGATTTCGACAGGGATTGAGCGAGCAGTTCTTC.

The rearrangement uses TRBV9 and TRBJ2-3; tentative D call: TRBD2 (6 bases). The V end was cut by 4 bases, the J end by 3 bases, with 15 bases between. Germline lookup yields CDR1 SGDLS and CDR2 YYNGEE. CDR3 length equals 15 residues. The CDR3 DNA reads TGTGCCAGCAGCTGGACTAACCAAATGACAGATACGCAGTATTTT. Its protein product is CASSWTNQMTDTQYF.

In DNA form, the CDR3 reads TGCAGCGTTGATTCAGGGTCTCATAGTGAAAAACTGTTTTTT. Protein: CSVDSGSHSEKLFF. This sequence joins TRBV29-1 and TRBJ1-4, with D perhaps matching TRBD1 (5 bases). Trimming took 3 bases from V and 7 from J, leaving 15 bases between them. CDR1 is SQVTM, CDR2 ANQGSEA, per germline. The CDR3 has 14 residues.